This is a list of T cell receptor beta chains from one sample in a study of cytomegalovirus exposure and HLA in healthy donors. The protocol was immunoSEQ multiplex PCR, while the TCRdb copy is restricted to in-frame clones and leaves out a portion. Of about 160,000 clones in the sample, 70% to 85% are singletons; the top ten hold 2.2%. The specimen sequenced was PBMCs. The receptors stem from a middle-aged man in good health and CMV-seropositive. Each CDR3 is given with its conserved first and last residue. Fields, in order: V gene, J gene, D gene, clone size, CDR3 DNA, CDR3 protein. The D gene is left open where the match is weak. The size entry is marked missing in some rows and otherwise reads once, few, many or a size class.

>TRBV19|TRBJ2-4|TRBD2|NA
TGTGCCAGTAGTATAACGGGGGGGCCGGACATTCAGTACTTC
CASSITGGPDIQYF
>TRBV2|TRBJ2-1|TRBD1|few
TGTGCCAGCACCCTACAGGGGGTGGAGCAGTTCTTC
CASTLQGVEQFF
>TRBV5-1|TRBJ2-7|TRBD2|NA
TGCGCCAGCAGCTTTCATAGTAGCGGGGGACTCTCCTACGAGCAGTACTTC
CASSFHSSGGLSYEQYF
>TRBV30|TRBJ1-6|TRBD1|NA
TGTGCCTGGAGACCCGGTGGGACAGGGGGCTATAATTCACCCCTCCACTTT
CAWRPGGTGGYNSPLHF
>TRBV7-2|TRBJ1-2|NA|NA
TGTGCCAGCAGCTTTACAGGCTATGGCTACACCTTC
CASSFTGYGYTF
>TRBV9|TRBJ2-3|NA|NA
TGTGCCAGCAGCGTAGAAAGGGGATGGGATACGCAGTATTTT
CASSVERGWDTQYF
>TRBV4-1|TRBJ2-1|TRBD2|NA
TGCGCCAGCAGCCAAGATCCCGGGACTAGCTACTACAATGAGCAGTTCTTC
CASSQDPGTSYYNEQFF
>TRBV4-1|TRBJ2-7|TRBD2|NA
TGCGCCAGCAGCTCCCGGACTAGCGGGGGGCTTAAGGGCCACGAGCAGTACTTC
CASSSRTSGGLKGHEQYF
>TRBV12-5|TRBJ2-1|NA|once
TGTGCTAGTGGTTTGGAAACGGGGAGCCGCTACAATGAGCAGTTCTTC
CASGLETGSRYNEQFF
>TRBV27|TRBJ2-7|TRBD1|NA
TGTGCCAGCAGTTTAAAACCTCAGGGGGCTTACGAGCAGTACTTC
CASSLKPQGAYEQYF
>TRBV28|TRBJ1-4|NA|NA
TGTGCCAGCAGTTTATGGGGGGGAGGGCAGGGTGGGCGGCGCGTCGAAAAACTGTTTTTT
CASSLWGGGQGGRRVEKLFF
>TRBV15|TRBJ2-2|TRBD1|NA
TGTGCCACCAGCAGCCGGACAGGGACCGGGGAGCTGTTTTTT
CATSSRTGTGELFF
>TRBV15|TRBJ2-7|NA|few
TGTGCCACCAGCAGAGATCCCCCAGGCTCCTACGAGCAGTACTTC
CATSRDPPGSYEQYF
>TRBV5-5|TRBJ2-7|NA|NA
TGTGCCAGCACCACCCGGGGGGCGGCCTACGAGCAGTACTTC
CASTTRGAAYEQYF
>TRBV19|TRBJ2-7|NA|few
TGTGCCAGTATGGCCACAGGGAGCACCTACGAGCAGTACTTC
CASMATGSTYEQYF
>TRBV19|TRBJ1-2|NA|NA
TGTGCCAGTAGTATATTGGGGGGAGACTATGGCTACACCTTC
CASSILGGDYGYTF
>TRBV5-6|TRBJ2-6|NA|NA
TGTGCCAGCAGCTTCTCGAGGTCTGGGGCCAACGTCCTGACTTTC
CASSFSRSGANVLTF
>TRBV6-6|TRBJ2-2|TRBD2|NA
TGTGCCAGCAGTTACGGTAGCGGGGGCCCCACCGGGGAGCTGTTTTTT
CASSYGSGGPTGELFF
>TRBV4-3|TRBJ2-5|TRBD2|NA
TGCGCCAGCAGTAAAATACTAGCGGGACGGGAGACCCAGTACTTC
CASSKILAGRETQYF
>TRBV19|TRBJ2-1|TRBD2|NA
TGTGCCAGTAGTATCCTAGCGGGGAGTGAGCAGTTCTTC
CASSILAGSEQFF
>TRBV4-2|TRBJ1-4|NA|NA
TGTGCCAGCAGCCAAGTCACAGGGCCTAATGAAAAACTGTTTTTT
CASSQVTGPNEKLFF
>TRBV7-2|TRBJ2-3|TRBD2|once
TGTGCCAGCAGCCCACCGGGACTAGCGGGGGGGTTGGGCACAGATACGCAGTATTTT
CASSPPGLAGGLGTDTQYF
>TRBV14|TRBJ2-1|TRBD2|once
TGTGCCAGCAGCCGGACTAGCGGGGGCTATTACAATGAGCAGTTCTTC
CASSRTSGGYYNEQFF
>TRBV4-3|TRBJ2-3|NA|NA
TGCGCCAGCAGCCAAGACCAGGCAGTTCTGGTTCTGTATTTT
CASSQDQAVLVLYF
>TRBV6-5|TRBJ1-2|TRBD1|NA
TGTGCCAGCAGTTACTCCGGGACAGGGAATGGCTACACCTTC
CASSYSGTGNGYTF
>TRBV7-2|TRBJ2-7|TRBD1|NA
TGTGCCAGCAGCCGGGACAGGCCTTACGAGCAGTACTTC
CASSRDRPYEQYF
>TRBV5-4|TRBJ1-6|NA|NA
TGTGCCAGCAGCTTGGGGGCCCAGGGAACCTATAATTCACCCCTCCACTTT
CASSLGAQGTYNSPLHF
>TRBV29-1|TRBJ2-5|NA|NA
TGCAGCGTTGAAGAAAGCTATGAGACCCAGTACTTC
CSVEESYETQYF
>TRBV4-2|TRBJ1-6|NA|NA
TGTGCCAGCAGCCAGGTGGAGGACCTCTTCCCCTATAATTCCCCCCTCCACTTT
CASSQVEDLFPYNSPLHF
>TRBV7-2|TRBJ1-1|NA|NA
TGTGCCAGCAGCTTAGGGCACAGAAACACTGAAGCTTTCTTT
CASSLGHRNTEAFF
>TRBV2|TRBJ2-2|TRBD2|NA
TGTGCCAGCAGGGCCCTGCTCCTACTAGCGGGGGGGGAGGGGCAGCTGTTTTTT
CASRALLLLAGGEGQLFF
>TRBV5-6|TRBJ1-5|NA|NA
TGTGCCAGCAGCTTGGGTGGGGGCCTCGGGCAGCCCCAGCATTTT
CASSLGGGLGQPQHF
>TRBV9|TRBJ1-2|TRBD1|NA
TGTGCCAGCAGCATGACGACAGGGGGGTATGGCTACACCTTC
CASSMTTGGYGYTF
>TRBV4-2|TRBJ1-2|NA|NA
TGTGCCAGCAGCCAACCCCAGGGTTCCGGCTACACCTTC
CASSQPQGSGYTF
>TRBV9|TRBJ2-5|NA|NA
TGTGCCAGCAGCGTAGTGGAGAGCGAAGAGACCCAGTACTTC
CASSVVESEETQYF
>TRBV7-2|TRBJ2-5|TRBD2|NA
TGTGCCAGCAGCTTAAGACTAGCGCGGGGAAAGCAAGAGACCCAGTACTTC
CASSLRLARGKQETQYF
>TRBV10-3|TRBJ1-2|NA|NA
TGTGCCATCAAGGGGTCTAACTATGGCTACACCTTC
CAIKGSNYGYTF
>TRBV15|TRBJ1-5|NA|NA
TGTGCCACCAGCAATAAGGGACATCGAAGCAATCAGCCCCAGCATTTT
CATSNKGHRSNQPQHF
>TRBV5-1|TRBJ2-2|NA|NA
TGCGCCAGCAGCTCCAACCAGGTGAACACCGGGGAGCTGTTTTTT
CASSSNQVNTGELFF
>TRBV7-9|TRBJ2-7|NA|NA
TGTGCCAGCAGCTTCTTGGGCGGGGAGTCCTACGAGCAGTACTTC
CASSFLGGESYEQYF
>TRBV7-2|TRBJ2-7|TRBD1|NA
TGTGCCAGCCAGGACCGGGACAGGGGTGAATACGAGCAGTACTTC
CASQDRDRGEYEQYF
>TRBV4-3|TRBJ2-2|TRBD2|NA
TGCGCCAGCAGCCTAGACCCCCAACTAGCGGGGTTGACCGGGGAGCTGTTTTTT
CASSLDPQLAGLTGELFF
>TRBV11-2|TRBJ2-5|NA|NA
TGTGCCAGCAGCTTTAGTCGGTCGTACCAAGAGACCCAGTACTTC
CASSFSRSYQETQYF
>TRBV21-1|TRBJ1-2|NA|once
TGTGCCAGCAGCAAAGGAGGAGACAGGGGTTATGGCTACACCTTC
CASSKGGDRGYGYTF
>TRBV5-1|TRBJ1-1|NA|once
TGCGCCAGCAGCTTCGTGAGGAGCTGGCCCAACACTGAAGCTTTCTTT
CASSFVRSWPNTEAFF
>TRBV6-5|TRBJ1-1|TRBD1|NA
TGTGCCAGCAGTTATTGGGACAGGGGGAACACTGAAGCTTTCTTT
CASSYWDRGNTEAFF
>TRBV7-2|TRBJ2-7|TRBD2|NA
TGTGCCAGCAGCTTACTAGCGGGGCTCTCCTACGAGCAGTACTTC
CASSLLAGLSYEQYF
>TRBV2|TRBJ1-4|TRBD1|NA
TGTGCCAGCAGCGGAACAGGGGTCCCTAATGAAAAACTGTTTTTT
CASSGTGVPNEKLFF
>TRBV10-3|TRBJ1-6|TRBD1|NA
TGTGCCATCAGGCAGGGGGAAAATAATTCACCCCTCCACTTT
CAIRQGENNSPLHF
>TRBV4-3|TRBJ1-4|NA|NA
TGCGCCAGCAGCCAAGATGTCCAGGGAAATAATGAAAAACTGTTTTTT
CASSQDVQGNNEKLFF
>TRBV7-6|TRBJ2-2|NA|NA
TGTGCCAGCAGCTCCACGGGGATGATAACCGGGGAGCTGTTTTTT
CASSSTGMITGELFF
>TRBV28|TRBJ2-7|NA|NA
TGTGCCAGCAGTTTCATGAGGGAGCAGTACTTC
CASSFMREQYF
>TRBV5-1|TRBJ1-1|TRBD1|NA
TGCGCCAGCAGCTTGGCCACGACAGGGGGTACTGAAGCTTTCTTT
CASSLATTGGTEAFF
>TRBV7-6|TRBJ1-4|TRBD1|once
TGTGCCAGCAGCCCCACAGGGGCAACTAATGAAAAACTGTTTTTT
CASSPTGATNEKLFF
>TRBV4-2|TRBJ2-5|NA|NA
TGTGCCAGCAGCCAAGAAGTAAGGGGGGGGACTGAGACCCAGTACTTC
CASSQEVRGGTETQYF
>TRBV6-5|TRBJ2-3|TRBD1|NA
TGTGCCAGCAGCAGGGACAGGGGGACAGATACGCAGTATTTT
CASSRDRGTDTQYF
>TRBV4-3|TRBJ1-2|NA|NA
TGCGCCAGCAGCCAAGAGATGGGGGCCGGAGGCTACACCTTC
CASSQEMGAGGYTF
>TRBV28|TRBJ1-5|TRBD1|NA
TGTGCCAGCAAAGGACAGGGTCGACAGCCCCAGCATTTT
CASKGQGRQPQHF
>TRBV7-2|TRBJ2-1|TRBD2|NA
TGTGCCAGCAGCTCCTTACCAAACGGACTAGTCGGCAATGAGCAGTTCTTC
CASSSLPNGLVGNEQFF